The present TCR beta chain was sequenced within a study of T cells in Graves' hyperthyroidism and ophthalmopathy. Exclusion of patients followed from uncontrolled infection, other autoimmune disease, pregnancy or lactation. This clonotype has more than one count but fewer than ten. Regions amplified from RNA transcripts were the TCR beta CDR3 regions. First-round RT-PCR targeting the TCR CDR3 was performed with the HTBI primer set. TCRdb re-derived calls from the multiplex PCR reads in MiXCR, one entry per CDR3 protein. Of about 350,000 distinct CDR3 sequences listed, about 15% were seen once; the top ten hold 20% to 25%. CDR1 is LGHNA and CDR2 is YSLEER in the germline V gene. This CDR3 is 15 amino acids long. Trimming took off 0 bases at V and 5 bases at J, with 10 bases between the two ends.

Specimen: blood. This TCR was recovered from a woman between 25 and 40 years old with Graves' hyperthyroidism. The chain couples TRBV4-3 to TRBJ2-2; D is undetermined. CDR3 sequence (DNA): TGCGCCAGCAGCCAAGATCCTACCAGTACCGGGGAGCTGTTTTTT. Protein product: CASSQDPTSTGELFF.